Only one count was recorded for the clone carrying this T cell receptor beta chain. Here immunoSEQ multiplex PCR was the method, and the copy in TCRdb shows in-frame clones only, minus some. The sample includes around 200,000 clones, 70% to 90% of them seen just once. V lost 4 bases and J lost 4; bases outside the gene matches: 8. The CDR3 contains 15 residues. Per germline, CDR1 SGDLS and CDR2 YYNGEE. The data belong to a study of blood T cell repertoires in COVID-19. Study overall: The United States, Italy and Spain were the sources of the acute and convalescent COVID-19 samples. PBMCs, B-cell-depleted T cells, or T cells were the source of the cDNA or gDNA that made up the material.

V and J are TRBV9 and TRBJ2-5; 9 bases agree with TRBD1. Sequenced: peripheral blood. This receptor was identified in a woman aged 45-65 years with acute or convalescent COVID-19. The CDR3, as DNA: TGTGCCAGCAGCTCCGGACAGGGGTGGGGAGAGACCCAGTACTTC. Its translation is CASSSGQGWGETQYF.